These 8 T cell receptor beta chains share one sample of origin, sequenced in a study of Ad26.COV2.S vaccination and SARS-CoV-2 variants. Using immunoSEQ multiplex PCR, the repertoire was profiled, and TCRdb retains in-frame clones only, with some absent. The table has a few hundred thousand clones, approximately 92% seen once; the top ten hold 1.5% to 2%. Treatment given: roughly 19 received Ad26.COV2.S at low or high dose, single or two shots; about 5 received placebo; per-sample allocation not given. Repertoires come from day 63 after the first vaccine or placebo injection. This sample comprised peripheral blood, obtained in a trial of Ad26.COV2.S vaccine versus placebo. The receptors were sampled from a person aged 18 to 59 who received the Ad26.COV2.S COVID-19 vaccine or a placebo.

CDR3 loop: CASSSPGGYDTGELFF. In DNA form, the CDR3 reads TGTGCCAGCAGCTCCCCCGGGGGCTATGACACCGGGGAGCTGTTTTTT. The genes are TRBV7-9 and TRBJ2-2; the D gene could be TRBD1 or TRBD2 (6 bases each). CDR3 size: 16 residues. V lost 4 bases and J 3 bases, leaving 15 bases between the germline ends. CDR1 SEHNR and CDR2 FQNEAQ come from the germline V gene (reference sequence).

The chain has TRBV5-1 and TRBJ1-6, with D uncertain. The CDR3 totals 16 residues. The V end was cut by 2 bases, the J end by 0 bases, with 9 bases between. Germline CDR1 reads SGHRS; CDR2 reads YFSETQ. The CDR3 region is CASSFDVHSYNSPLHF. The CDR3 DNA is TGCGCCAGCAGCTTCGATGTGCACTCCTATAATTCACCCCTCCACTTT.

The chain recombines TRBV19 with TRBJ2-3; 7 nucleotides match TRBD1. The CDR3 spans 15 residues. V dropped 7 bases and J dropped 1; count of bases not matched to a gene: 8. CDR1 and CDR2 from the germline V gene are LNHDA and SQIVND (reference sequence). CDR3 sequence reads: CASNLQGLGTDTQYF. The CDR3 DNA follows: TGTGCCAGTAACCTACAGGGGCTGGGCACAGATACGCAGTATTTT.

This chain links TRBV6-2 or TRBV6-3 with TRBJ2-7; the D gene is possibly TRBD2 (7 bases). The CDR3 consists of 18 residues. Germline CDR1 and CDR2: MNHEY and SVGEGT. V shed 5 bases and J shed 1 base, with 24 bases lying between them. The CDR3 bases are TGTGCCAGCAGTAAGGGGGGGGCTAGCGCCTCACTATCCTACGAGCAGTACTTC. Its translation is CASSKGGASASLSYEQYF.

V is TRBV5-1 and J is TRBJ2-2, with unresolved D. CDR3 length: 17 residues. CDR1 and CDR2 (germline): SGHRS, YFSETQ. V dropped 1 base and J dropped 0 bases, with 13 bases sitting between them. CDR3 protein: CASSLSHQAANTGELFF. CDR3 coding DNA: TGCGCCAGCAGCTTGAGTCACCAGGCAGCGAACACCGGGGAGCTGTTTTTT.

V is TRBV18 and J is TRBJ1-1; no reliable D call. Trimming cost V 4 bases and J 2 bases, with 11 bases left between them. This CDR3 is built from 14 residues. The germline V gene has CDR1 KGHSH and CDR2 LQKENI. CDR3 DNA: TGTGCCAGCTCACAGGCTATACAAAACACTGAAGCTTTCTTT. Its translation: CASSQAIQNTEAFF.

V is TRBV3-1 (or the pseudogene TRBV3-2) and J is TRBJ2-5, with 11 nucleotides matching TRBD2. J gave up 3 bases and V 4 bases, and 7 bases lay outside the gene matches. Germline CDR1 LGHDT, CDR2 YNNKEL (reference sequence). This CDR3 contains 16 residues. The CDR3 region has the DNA TGTGCCAGCAGCCCAATCCGACTAGCGGGGAAAGAGACCCAGTACTTC. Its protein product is CASSPIRLAGKETQYF.

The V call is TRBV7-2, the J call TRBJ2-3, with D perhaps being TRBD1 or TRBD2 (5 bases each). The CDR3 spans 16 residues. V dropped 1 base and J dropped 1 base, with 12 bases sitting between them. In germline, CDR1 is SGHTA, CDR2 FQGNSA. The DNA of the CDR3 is TGTGCCAGCAGCTTAGTTGGGGGAATGGGCACAGATACGCAGTATTTT. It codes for CASSLVGGMGTDTQYF.